This TCR beta chain was captured by sequencing in a study of OX40 agonist ivuxolimab in advanced cancers. TCRdb keeps only in-frame clones here, not all; method: immunoSEQ multiplex PCR. This table holds tens of thousands of clones, approximately 78% found once. The CDR3 consists of 14 residues. Per germline, CDR1 SEHNR and CDR2 FQNEAQ (reference sequence). The ends were cut back, 5 bases at V and 6 bases at J, with 13 bases in the middle. This specimen was CD4+ or CD8+ T cells sorted from blood, taken in a trial of the OX40 agonist ivuxolimab. The chain has TRBV7-9 and TRBJ2-2, with TRBD1 as a possible D gene (6 bases). The receptor was isolated from an adult with an advanced solid tumor such as melanoma, head and neck, liver or kidney cancer. CDR3 region: CASSGRGQAGELFF. The CDR3 DNA reads TGTGCCAGCAGCGGAAGGGGACAAGCCGGGGAGCTGTTTTTT.